A single sample is the source of the 24 T cell receptor beta chains below, sequenced in a study of T cell repertoires in aging, cancer and after chemotherapy. A mixed TRB-A/B primer pool amplified rearranged TRB by multiplex touch-down PCR. TCRdb ran MiXCR on the multiplex PCR reads and lists one entry per CDR3 protein. Of approximately 940 distinct CDR3 sequences listed, over 25% are singletons. TCR beta rearrangements were amplified from peripheral blood genomic DNA. The sequenced sample was blood. The receptors originated from a human donor with a solid tumor.

This clonotype is deemed medium-sized. This rearrangement joins TRBV20-1 to TRBJ1-1; D unclear. Looked up from germline, CDR1 is DFQATT and CDR2 is SNEGSKA (reference sequence). Trimming took off 1 base at V and 1 base at J, with 7 bases between the two ends. This CDR3 has 13 residues. As DNA, the CDR3 is TGCAGTGCTAGAGGGGGTCCGAACACTGAAGCTTTCTTT. It specifies CSARGGPNTEAFF.

In its sample, this clonotype ranks as large (0.1 to 1%). The chain employs TRBV6-6 and TRBJ2-5, with a possible D match to TRBD2 (6 bases). Trimming took off 6 bases at V and 4 bases at J, with 12 bases between the two ends. CDR3 length equals 13 residues. Germline V gene data show CDR1 as MNHNY and CDR2 as SVGAGI (reference sequence). The CDR3 region is CASSLRRGETQYF. The DNA of the CDR3 is TGTGCCAGCAGCCTCAGGAGGGGAGAGACCCAGTACTTC.

This clonotype has more than one count but fewer than ten. The chain has TRBV6-1 and TRBJ2-7; D call uncertain. The CDR3 extends over 11 amino acids. CDR1 is MNHNS, CDR2 SASEGT, per germline. Trimming pared 2 bases from V and 5 bases from J, leaving 4 bases between. CDR3 coding DNA: TGTGCCAGCAGTGAACTCCACGAGCAGTACTTC. Amino acid sequence: CASSELHEQYF.

In its sample, this clonotype ranks as medium-sized. CDR3 sequence reads: CASSVGETNEKLFF. In nucleotides, the CDR3 is TGTGCCAGCAGTGTGGGGGAAACTAATGAAAAACTGTTTTTT. The J gene is TRBJ1-4, the V gene TRBV6-1; D might be TRBD1 (5 bases). The CDR3 totals 14 residues. Germline V gene data show CDR1 as MNHNS and CDR2 as SASEGT. Trimming shortened V by 4 bases and J by 1 base, and 7 bases separated the two germline ends.

Sample share makes this clonotype large (0.1 to 1%). This chain links TRBV6-6 with TRBJ2-2; 9 bases map to TRBD2. In germline, CDR1 is MNHNY, CDR2 SVGAGI (reference sequence). The V and J ends lost 6 bases and 1 base, in that order; junction bases with no gene match: 3. CDR3 length: 15 residues. CDR3 DNA: TGTGCCAGCAGCCGTAGCGGGGGGAACACCGGGGAGCTGTTTTTT. This codes for CASSRSGGNTGELFF.

This clonotype qualifies as medium-sized. The chain joins TRBV7-3 to TRBJ1-6, with D hard to call. The V gene's germline CDR1 is SGHTA and CDR2 FQGTGA. The CDR3 has 15 amino acids. V shed 2 bases and J shed 6 bases, with 11 bases lying between them. DNA for the CDR3: TGTGCCAGCAGCTTATTCCGCGGCCCTAATTCACCCCTCCACTTT. It encodes CASSLFRGPNSPLHF.

This clonotype is judged large (0.1 to 1%). The chain couples TRBV6-5 to TRBJ2-2; the D call may be TRBD1 or TRBD2 (5 bases each). Trimming cost V 6 bases and J 0 bases, with 11 bases left between them. The CDR3 contains 15 residues. Germline assignment: CDR1 MNHEY and CDR2 SVGAGI. The CDR3 sequence: CASRPSGPNTGELFF. CDR3 bases: TGTGCCAGCAGACCTTCGGGACCGAACACCGGGGAGCTGTTTTTT.

This clonotype is categorized as large. The rearrangement joins TRBV6-1 to TRBJ2-7, with D perhaps TRBD2 (6 bases). V lost 8 bases and J lost 6, with 23 bases in between. The germline V gene has CDR1 MNHNS and CDR2 SASEGT. The CDR3 has 15 amino acids. The chain's CDR3 is CASVQNTGTPSEQYF. DNA of the CDR3: TGTGCCAGCGTCCAAAATACCGGGACTCCTTCCGAGCAGTACTTC.

This clonotype was seen only a few times. The genes are TRBV11-2 and TRBJ2-3; D is unclear. Germline CDR1 and CDR2: SGHAT and FQNNGV. The germline V and J ends were trimmed by 4 bases and 5 bases, with 10 bases remaining between them. This CDR3 spans 13 amino acids. For the CDR3, the DNA is TGTGCCAGCAGCTCTCTAGGGTTAGATACGCAGTATTTT. Amino acid sequence: CASSSLGLDTQYF. Full variable domain (missing parts from reference TRBV11-2 and TRBJ2-3): EAGVAQSPRYKIIEKRQSVAFWCNPISGHATLYWYQQILGQGPKLLIQFQNNGVVDDSQLPKDRFSAERLKGVDSTLKIQPAKLEDSAVYLCASSSLGLDTQYFGPGTRLTVL.

By share, this clonotype counts as large (0.1 to 1%). The chain links TRBV19 to TRBJ2-7; the match to TRBD1 covers 8 bases. V shed 4 bases, J shed 2 bases, and the junction held 4 bases outside the gene matches. The CDR3 is 14 residues long. Looked up from germline, CDR1 is LNHDA and CDR2 is SQIVND (reference sequence). CDR3 region: CASSTGGFTYEQYF. The CDR3 region has the DNA TGTGCCAGTAGTACAGGGGGCTTCACCTACGAGCAGTACTTC.

Judged by abundance, this clonotype is medium-sized. V gene TRBV7-9 combines with J gene TRBJ1-2; no clear D. Germline loops: CDR1 SEHNR, CDR2 FQNEAQ (reference sequence). The length of the CDR3 is 15 residues. V was clipped by 6 bases and J by 0 bases, with 14 bases between them. CDR3 DNA sequence: TGTGCCAGCAGTCCGCGACACTCCGCTAACTATGGCTACACCTTC. Residues: CASSPRHSANYGYTF. Full variable domain (outside the CDR3, taken from reference TRBV7-9 and TRBJ1-2): DTGVSQNPRHKITKRGQNVTFRCDPISEHNRLYWYRQTLGQGPEFLTYFQNEAQLEKSRLLSDRFSAERPKGSFSTLEIQRTEQGDSAMYLCASSPRHSANYGYTFGSGTRLTVV.

In its sample, this clonotype is large. V usage is TRBV12-3 or TRBV12-4 and J usage is TRBJ2-3; 15 nucleotides match TRBD2. With V trimmed by 5 bases and J by 5 bases, 5 bases remained unmatched. This CDR3 region has 16 residues. The CDR3: CASSGGGLAGGDTQYF. For the CDR3, the DNA is TGTGCCAGCAGTGGGGGGGGACTAGCGGGAGGAGATACGCAGTATTTT.

The chain carries TRBV10-3 and TRBJ2-1; 13 bases are a match to TRBD2. Germline V CDR1 and CDR2: ENHRY, SYGVKD. The CDR3 runs 14 residues. Trimming removed 10 bases from V and 7 bases from J; junction bases left unmatched: 7. The chain's CDR3 is CASLGLAGWNEQFF. DNA of the CDR3: TGTGCCAGTCTGGGACTAGCGGGATGGAATGAGCAGTTCTTC.

V is TRBV18 and J is TRBJ2-2, with unresolved D. There are 18 residues in the CDR3. The V gene lost 0 bases and the J gene lost 2 bases, with 16 bases spanning the gap. Germline V CDR1 and CDR2: KGHSH, LQKENI. The CDR3 DNA reads TGTGCCAGCTCACCACCAGAGGTTCTACTACCTAACACCGGGGAGCTGTTTTTT. Protein sequence: CASSPPEVLLPNTGELFF.

The chain recombines TRBV6-5 with TRBJ2-5, with 16 bases matching TRBD2. The CDR3 sequence is 15 residues long. Losses at the gene ends were 9 bases for V and 4 bases for J; bases not matched to a gene: 5. Germline V gives CDR1 MNHEY, CDR2 SVGAGI. CDR3 coding DNA: TGTGCCAGTCTGGGACTAGCGGGGGGGCCAGAGACCCAGTACTTC. It specifies CASLGLAGGPETQYF.

This clonotype is labeled as medium-sized. The chain employs TRBV5-6 and TRBJ2-7; TRBD1 matches 7 bases. Germline values: CDR1 SGHDT, CDR2 YYEEEE. The CDR3 contains 14 residues. The ends lost 2 bases at V and 4 bases at J; junction bases unmatched: 6. CDR3 nucleotide sequence: TGTGCCAGCAGCTTCGAACAGGGGCCATACGAGCAGTACTTC. Protein: CASSFEQGPYEQYF.

The table lists this clonotype with a few counts. The V and J genes are TRBV5-6 and TRBJ1-1, with D unclear. V lost 1 base to trimming and J lost 1 base, with 14 bases between them. This CDR3 has 16 residues. The germline V gene has CDR1 SGHDT and CDR2 YYEEEE. The CDR3 DNA sequence: TGTGCCAGCAGCTTGCTCGTAAGCCTGCGGAACACTGAAGCTTTCTTT. It specifies CASSLLVSLRNTEAFF.

The chain recombines TRBV6-4 with TRBJ2-3, with D tentatively TRBD2 (6 bases). V was shortened by 3 bases and J by 0 bases, with 10 bases between the two germline ends. There are 15 residues in the CDR3. Germline V gene data show CDR1 as MRHNA and CDR2 as SNTAGT. The CDR3 coding sequence is TGTGCCAGCAGTGAGGAGGGCCAGAGCACAGATACGCAGTATTTT. This sequence encodes CASSEEGQSTDTQYF.

In its sample, this clonotype ranks as large. The gene calls are TRBV6-1 and TRBJ1-1; D not certain. V was shortened by 3 bases and J by 3 bases, with 2 bases between the two germline ends. CDR3 length equals 11 residues. CDR1 and CDR2 from the germline V gene are MNHNS and SASEGT. The CDR3 DNA reads TGTGCCAGCAGTGACTACACTGAAGCTTTCTTT. Encoded protein: CASSDYTEAFF.

The chain carries TRBV7-6 and TRBJ1-2; possibly TRBD1 for D (5 bases). Germline-derived CDR1 and CDR2 are SGHVS and FNYEAQ. This CDR3 is 14 amino acids long. V shed 8 bases and J shed 4 bases, with 17 bases lying between them. CDR3 nucleotide sequence: TGTGCCAGCGCTTACCGGGACGGATTCTATGGCTACACCTTC. Amino acid sequence: CASAYRDGFYGYTF.

This clonotype is classed as large. The chain uses TRBV28 and TRBJ2-5; 12 bases map to TRBD2. Trimming cost V 8 bases and J 3 bases; bases outside gene matches: 1. CDR1 is MDHEN, CDR2 SYDVKM, per germline. CDR3 length equals 13 residues. This chain's CDR3 is CASSSGREETQYF. The CDR3 DNA reads as TGTGCCAGCTCTAGCGGGAGGGAAGAGACCCAGTACTTC.

Judged by abundance, this clonotype is large. This chain connects TRBV5-6 to TRBJ1-2; D is unclear. Germline values: CDR1 SGHDT, CDR2 YYEEEE. V was pared by 3 bases and J by 4 bases, with 13 bases between. The CDR3 spans 14 residues. CDR3 sequence (DNA): TGTGCCAGCAGCTCGTACTTGAACCCCTATGGCTACACCTTC. It translates to CASSSYLNPYGYTF.

This clonotype is labeled medium-sized. V is TRBV18 and J is TRBJ2-3; 11 bases align to TRBD2. CDR1 KGHSH and CDR2 LQKENI come from the germline V gene. This CDR3 is 18 amino acids long. Trimming removed 5 bases from V and 0 bases from J; junction bases left unmatched: 10. Here the CDR3 DNA reads TGTGCCAGCTCATCCCCAGTTCTAGCGGGGGGAAGCACAGATACGCAGTATTTT. This codes for CASSSPVLAGGSTDTQYF.

This clonotype is medium-sized (0.01 to 0.1%). CDR3: CASSRPTDASNQPQHF. In nucleotides, the CDR3 is TGTGCCAGCAGCCGCCCGACGGACGCAAGCAATCAGCCCCAGCATTTT. The gene calls are TRBV12-3 or TRBV12-4 and TRBJ1-5; D remains unclear. With 6 bases removed from V and 1 base from J, the gap between germline ends came to 16 bases. The CDR3 totals 16 residues.